This entry is about one TCR beta chain. Its antigen is not known. The data were taken from a study of radiotherapy plus CTLA-4 blockade in lung cancer. For the study at large: In around 17% of patients, objective responses were seen; around 31% had disease control.

Broader study findings: Early blood T cell clone dynamics, with interferon-beta, were reported to best predict response. Expansion of tumor-derived TCR clones was observed in blood after radiotherapy plus ipilimumab.

The assay was immunoSEQ multiplex PCR, and TCRdb's table has in-frame clones only and misses some. The sample comprises more than 25,000 clones, 70% to 80% of which are singletons, and roughly 7.5% rests with the top ten. In germline, CDR1 is LNHNV, CDR2 YYDKDF (reference sequence). The CDR3 covers 16 residues. The V segment lost 2 bases and the J segment 6 bases; nucleotides outside the gene matches: 12. The receptor was derived from a human donor with non-small cell lung cancer who had stable disease on radiotherapy plus ipilimumab. Here the sequenced sample was peripheral blood, taken from a patient treated with radiotherapy plus ipilimumab. The chain employs TRBV15 and TRBJ1-2; 7 bases line up with TRBD1. The DNA of the CDR3 is TGTGCCACCAGCAGACCCCAAGGGCAGGGGGATGATGGCTACACCTTC. This gives the protein CATSRPQGQGDDGYTF.